The next 17 T cell receptor beta chains were all read from a single sample in a study of shared clonotypes between healthy human individuals. Repertoires were generated with immunoSEQ multiplex PCR, while TCRdb's copy carries only in-frame clones and drops some. The sample lists approximately 1,000,000 clones, roughly 74% seen once, with about 0.52% in the top ten. The sequenced sample consisted of memory CD4+ T cells from PBMCs. Subset reported: CD45RA-negative fraction. The source of these receptors is a man between 18 and 35 years old in good health. Some clones in this sample may be carry-over from other donors' samples.

The chain is built from TRBV28 and TRBJ2-5; the D gene is possibly TRBD1 (6 bases). Per the germline V gene, CDR1 is MDHEN and CDR2 is SYDVKM. The CDR3 runs 15 residues. Trimming stripped 3 bases from V and 2 bases from J, with 13 bases between. The CDR3 region has the DNA TGTGCCAGCAGTTTTTGGGGACACTTACAAGAGACCCAGTACTTC. Translating gives CASSFWGHLQETQYF.

The gene calls are TRBV4-1 and TRBJ1-1; no clear D. V lost 0 bases and J lost 1, with 12 bases in between. From germline, CDR1 is MGHRA and CDR2 YSYEKL. The CDR3 has 16 amino acids. The CDR3 DNA reads as TGCGCCAGCAGCCAAGATCTTGGCAGTACGAACACTGAAGCTTTCTTT. This encodes CASSQDLGSTNTEAFF.

The chain recombines TRBV4-3 with TRBJ2-1; TRBD2 matches 8 bases. CDR1 is LGHNA, CDR2 YSLEER, per germline. Trimming cost V 0 bases and J 1 base; bases outside gene matches: 2. This CDR3 has 16 amino acids. CDR3 loop: CASSQEAGASYNEQFF. The CDR3 coding sequence is TGCGCCAGCAGCCAAGAAGCGGGAGCTTCCTACAATGAGCAGTTCTTC.

This clone was picked up a small number of times. V gene TRBV27 combines with J gene TRBJ2-3; D is perhaps TRBD1 (5 bases). Germline lookup yields CDR1 MNHEY and CDR2 SMNVEV (reference sequence). The V and J ends lost 2 bases and 8 bases respectively, with 20 bases between them. The CDR3 is 16 residues long. The CDR3 DNA reads as TGTGCCAGCAGTTTACCCAGGACGCAAGGGGTTGGTACGCAGTATTTT. Protein product: CASSLPRTQGVGTQYF.

As for this clone: Possible read error: a much larger clone is one base away. The chain uses TRBV7-2 and TRBJ1-1; tentatively, D is TRBD1 (5 bases). The CDR3 is 13 residues long. Germline V gene lookup returns CDR1 SGHTA and CDR2 FQGNSA. The germline V and J ends were trimmed by 5 bases and 1 base, with 8 bases remaining between them. The CDR3 sequence: CASSEGQNTEAFF. The CDR3 DNA reads as TGTGCCAGCAGCGAAGGACAGAACACTGAAGCTTTCTTT.

J is TRBJ2-1 and V is TRBV10-1, with D perhaps TRBD2 (5 bases). Germline loops: CDR1 WNHNN, CDR2 SYGVQD (reference sequence). The CDR3 spans 14 residues. The V and J ends lost 0 bases and 4 bases respectively, with 7 bases between them. CDR3: CASSESEDYNEQFF. The CDR3 DNA reads as TGCGCCAGCAGTGAGTCGGAGGATTACAATGAGCAGTTCTTC.

This chain links TRBV4-2 with TRBJ2-1; D is perhaps TRBD1 (6 bases). The length of the CDR3 is 13 residues. CDR1 and CDR2 from the germline V gene are LGHNA and YNFKEQ. Between the trimmed V and J ends, which lost 1 base and 8 bases, there was a span of 9 bases. The CDR3 sequence is CASSQGGGHEQFF. Here the CDR3 DNA reads TGTGCCAGCAGCCAAGGAGGGGGACATGAGCAGTTCTTC.

This chain links TRBV18 with TRBJ1-4; no firm D call. The CDR3 runs to 14 residues. Trimming removed 1 base from V and 4 bases from J, with 7 bases in between. CDR1 and CDR2 from the germline V gene are KGHSH and LQKENI. The CDR3: CASSPQGLNEKLFF. The CDR3 DNA reads as TGTGCCAGCTCACCACAAGGGCTTAATGAAAAACTGTTTTTT.

The chain carries TRBV28 and TRBJ1-1, with no clear D. V was cut by 3 bases and J by 11 bases, with 16 bases left in between. Germline V gene data show CDR1 as MDHEN and CDR2 as SYDVKM. This CDR3 region has 13 residues. The chain's CDR3 is CASSFQRRPEAFF. In DNA, the CDR3 is TGTGCCAGCAGTTTTCAGCGCAGGCCGGAGGCTTTCTTT.

CDR3 region: CASSLEGAGNTEAFF. The CDR3 nucleotides are TGTGCCAGCAGCTTAGAAGGGGCGGGGAACACTGAAGCTTTCTTT. The chain has TRBV13 and TRBJ1-1, with D possibly TRBD1 on 5 matching bases. Looked up from germline, CDR1 is PRHDT and CDR2 is FYEKMQ (reference sequence). V gave up 1 base and J gave up 1 base, with 10 bases separating them. This CDR3 spans 15 amino acids. The full variable domain, its missing parts supplied by reference TRBV13 and TRBJ1-1, is AAGVIQSPRHLIKEKRETATLKCYPIPRHDTVYWYQQGPGQDPQFLISFYEKMQSDKGSIPDRFSAQQFSDYHSELNMSSLELGDSALYFCASSLEGAGNTEAFFGQGTRLTVV.

V is TRBV5-4 and J is TRBJ2-7; D is ambiguous. CDR1 and CDR2 from the germline V gene are SGHNT and YYREEE (reference sequence). Trimming cost V 0 bases and J 6 bases, with 16 bases left between them. CDR3 length: 15 residues. CDR3 DNA sequence: TGTGCCAGCAGCTTGGAACTTAGTACCGCGGTCGAGCAGTACTTC. Its protein is CASSLELSTAVEQYF.

The chain recombines TRBV6-4 with TRBJ2-3, with TRBD2 matching 13 bases. The CDR3 loop spans 14 amino acids. Germline assignment: CDR1 MRHNA and CDR2 SNTAGT. J gave up 4 bases and V 8 bases, and 3 bases lay outside the gene matches. The CDR3 region is CASRGLAGPDTQYF. The CDR3 region has the DNA TGTGCCAGCCGGGGACTAGCGGGACCAGATACGCAGTATTTT.

The chain carries TRBV9 and TRBJ1-2, with TRBD1 matching over 8 bases. Per the germline V gene, CDR1 is SGDLS and CDR2 is YYNGEE. The V gene end was trimmed by 3 bases and the J gene end by 1 base; junction bases not matched to a gene: 2. The length of the CDR3 is 14 residues. CDR3 DNA sequence: TGTGCCAGCAGCGCAGGGGGCCGTAACTATGGCTACACCTTC. Its protein is CASSAGGRNYGYTF.

The CDR3 spells CASSERRRTEAFF. The CDR3, as DNA: TGTGCCAGCAGCGAACGGCGGCGGACTGAAGCTTTCTTT. J is TRBJ1-1 and V is TRBV2; D not resolved. From germline, CDR1 is SNHLY and CDR2 FYNNEI. V lost 6 bases to trimming and J lost 5 bases, with 13 bases between them. The CDR3 contains 13 residues.

This clone is a singleton in its sample. V is TRBV6-6 and J is TRBJ2-1, with TRBD2 as a possible D gene (5 bases). This CDR3 is 12 amino acids long. Germline CDR1 is MNHNY and CDR2 is SVGAGI (reference sequence). V was trimmed by 7 bases and J by 15 bases, leaving 19 bases between them. Written as DNA, the CDR3 is TGTGCCAGCACCGCCGGGCTGATAGCGCGGTTCTTC. Translated, it gives CASTAGLIARFF.

The chain combines TRBV30 with TRBJ1-5; D uncertain. Germline V CDR1 and CDR2: GTSNPN, SVGIG (reference sequence). This CDR3 comprises 14 residues. Trimming removed 2 bases from V and 0 bases from J, with 8 bases in between. Written as DNA, the CDR3 is TGTGCCTGGAGTAGGACGGTTAGCAATCAGCCCCAGCATTTT. This translates into CAWSRTVSNQPQHF.

The chain uses TRBV4-2 and TRBJ2-7, with TRBD2 matching 7 bases. The CDR3 is 15 residues long. The J segment lost 2 bases and the V segment lost 0 bases, leaving 4 bases of the junction unmatched. Looked up from germline, CDR1 is LGHNA and CDR2 is YNFKEQ. The CDR3 nucleotides read TGTGCCAGCAGCCAAGATTCCAGCGGGACCTACGAGCAGTACTTC. Translating it yields CASSQDSSGTYEQYF.